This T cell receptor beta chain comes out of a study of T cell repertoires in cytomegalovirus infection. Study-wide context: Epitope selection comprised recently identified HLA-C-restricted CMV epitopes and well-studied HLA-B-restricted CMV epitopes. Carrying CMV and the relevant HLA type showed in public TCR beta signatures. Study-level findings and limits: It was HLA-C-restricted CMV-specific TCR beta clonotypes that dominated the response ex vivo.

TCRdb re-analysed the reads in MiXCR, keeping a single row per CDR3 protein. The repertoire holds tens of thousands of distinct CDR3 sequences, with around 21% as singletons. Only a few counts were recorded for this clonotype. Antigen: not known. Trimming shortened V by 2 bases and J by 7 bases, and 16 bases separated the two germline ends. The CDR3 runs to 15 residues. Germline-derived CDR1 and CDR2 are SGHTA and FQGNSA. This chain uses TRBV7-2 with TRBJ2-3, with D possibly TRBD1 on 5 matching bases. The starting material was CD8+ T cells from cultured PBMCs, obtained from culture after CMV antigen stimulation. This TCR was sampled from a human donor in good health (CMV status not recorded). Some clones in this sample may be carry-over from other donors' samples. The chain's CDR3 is CASSLNQGASNTQYF. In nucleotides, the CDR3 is TGTGCCAGCAGCTTAAATCAGGGTGCATCTAATACGCAGTATTTT.